This T cell receptor (beta chain) was identified during a study of long-term antiretroviral therapy in people with HIV. Study results and limitations: Blood specimens, gathered between the mid-2000s and the late 2010s, were possibly obtained under older ART regimens.

Sequencing relied on immunoSEQ assay v3.0, run at survey level. TCRdb's table, derived via immunoSEQ multiplex PCR, lists solely in-frame clones and lacks some. The data contain under 20,000 clones, under 85% of them singletons. A note on this clone: Its cognate antigen is unknown.

The source of this sequence is a man aged 25 to 40 with HIV. This specimen was unsorted PBMCs, taken less than 2.2 years before starting antiretroviral therapy.

This CDR3 is CAISETEENSPLHF. CDR3 DNA: TGTGCCATCAGTGAGACCGAGGAGAATTCACCCCTCCACTTT. The rearrangement joins TRBV10-3 to TRBJ1-6; D is unresolved. The CDR3 is 14 residues long. Germline V gives CDR1 ENHRY, CDR2 SYGVKD. Between the trimmed V and J ends, which lost 2 bases and 7 bases, there was a span of 9 bases.